This entry features one T cell receptor (beta chain) sequence. The antigen remains undetermined. It is likely a read error, because the conserved phenylalanine at the end of the CDR3 is missing. This sample is part of a study of tumor and adjacent non-tumor tissue in lung cancer. Study as a whole: There were roughly 11 adenocarcinoma, 2 squamous cell carcinoma and 1 small cell lung cancer cases. Patients were aged about 30 to 76, some 10 men and about five women, stage I to III.

General observations from the study: Significantly higher TCR diversity was found in tumor than normal lung.

This sample's RNA came from whole unsorted tissue. TCRbeta libraries were built with three rounds of nested PCR, modified from ARM-PCR. TCRdb reanalysed the multiplex PCR reads using MiXCR and keeps one entry per CDR3 protein. The sample has about 78,000 distinct CDR3 sequences; roughly 80% are singletons. The length of the CDR3 is 17 residues. Germline assignment: CDR1 DFQATT and CDR2 SNEGSKA (reference sequence). Trimming shortened V by 6 bases and J by 0 bases, and 24 bases separated the two germline ends. This receptor was identified in a woman aged 45-65 years with non-small cell lung cancer. The gene calls are TRBV20-1 and TRBJ2-7, with no clear D. Sequenced input: lung tumor tissue. CDR3 sequence: CSAAAPATRGSSYEQYS. The CDR3 DNA follows: TGCAGTGCAGCAGCCCCTGCTACCCGTGGTAGCTCCTACGAGCAGTACTCC.